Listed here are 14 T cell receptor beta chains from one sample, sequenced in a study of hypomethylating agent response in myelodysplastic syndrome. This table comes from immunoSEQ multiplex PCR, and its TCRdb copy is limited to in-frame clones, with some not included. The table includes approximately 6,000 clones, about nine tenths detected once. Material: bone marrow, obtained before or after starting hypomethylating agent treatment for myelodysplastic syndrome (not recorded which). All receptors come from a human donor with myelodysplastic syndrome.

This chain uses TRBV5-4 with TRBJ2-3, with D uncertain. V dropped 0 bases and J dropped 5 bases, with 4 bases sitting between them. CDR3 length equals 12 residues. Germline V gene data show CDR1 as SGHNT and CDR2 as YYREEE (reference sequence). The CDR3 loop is CASSLGLDTQYF. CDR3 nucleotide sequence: TGTGCCAGCAGCTTGGGGCTAGATACGCAGTATTTT.

CDR3 bases: TGCGCCAGCAGCTTGGTAGCAGGGACGGACTATGGCTACACCTTC. The encoded protein is CASSLVAGTDYGYTF. J is TRBJ1-2 and V is TRBV5-1, with D possibly TRBD1 on 5 matching bases. The CDR3 totals 15 residues. Germline V lookup: CDR1 SGHRS, CDR2 YFSETQ. Trimming stripped 0 bases from V and 3 bases from J, with 12 bases between.

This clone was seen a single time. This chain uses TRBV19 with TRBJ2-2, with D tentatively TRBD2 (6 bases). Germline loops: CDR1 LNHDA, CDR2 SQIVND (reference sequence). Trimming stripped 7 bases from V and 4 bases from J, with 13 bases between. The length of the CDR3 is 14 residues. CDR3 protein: CASINGGGTGELFF. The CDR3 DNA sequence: TGTGCCAGTATTAACGGGGGTGGCACCGGGGAGCTGTTTTTT. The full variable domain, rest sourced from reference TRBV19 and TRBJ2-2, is DGGITQSPKYLFRKEGQNVTLSCEQNLNHDAMYWYRQDPGQGLRLIYYSQIVNDFQKGDIAEGYSVSREKKESFPLTVTSAQKNPTAFYLCASINGGGTGELFFGEGSRLTVL.

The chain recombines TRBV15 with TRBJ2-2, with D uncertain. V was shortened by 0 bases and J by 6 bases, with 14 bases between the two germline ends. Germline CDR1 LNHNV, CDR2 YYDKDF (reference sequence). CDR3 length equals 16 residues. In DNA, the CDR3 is TGTGCCACCAGCAGAGAGACACCTCTGGCTCCCGGGGAGCTGTTTTTT. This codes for CATSRETPLAPGELFF.

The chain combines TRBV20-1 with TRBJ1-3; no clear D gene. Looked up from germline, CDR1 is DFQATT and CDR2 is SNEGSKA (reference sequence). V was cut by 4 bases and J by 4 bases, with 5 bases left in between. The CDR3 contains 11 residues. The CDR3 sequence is CSAMMGNTIYF. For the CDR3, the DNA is TGCAGTGCTATGATGGGAAACACCATATATTTT.

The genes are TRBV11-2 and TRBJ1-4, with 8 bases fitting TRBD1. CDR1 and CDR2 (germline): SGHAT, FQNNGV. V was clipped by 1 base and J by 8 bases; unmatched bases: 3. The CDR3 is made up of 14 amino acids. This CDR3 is CASSLAGGNEKLFF. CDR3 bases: TGTGCCAGCAGCTTAGCAGGGGGCAACGAAAAACTGTTTTTT.

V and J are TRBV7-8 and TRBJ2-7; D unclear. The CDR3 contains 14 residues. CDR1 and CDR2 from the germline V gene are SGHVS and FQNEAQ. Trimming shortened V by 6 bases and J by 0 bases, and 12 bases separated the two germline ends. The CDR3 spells CASRATSGSYEQYF. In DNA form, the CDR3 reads TGTGCCAGCAGGGCCACATCCGGCTCCTACGAGCAGTACTTC.

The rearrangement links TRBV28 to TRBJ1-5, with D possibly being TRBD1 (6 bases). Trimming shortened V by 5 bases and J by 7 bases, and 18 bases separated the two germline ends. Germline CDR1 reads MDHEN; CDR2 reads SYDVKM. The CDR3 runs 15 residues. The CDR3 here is CASSHQGGRDQPQHF. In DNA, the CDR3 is TGTGCCAGCAGTCACCAAGGGGGTCGAGACCAGCCCCAGCATTTT.

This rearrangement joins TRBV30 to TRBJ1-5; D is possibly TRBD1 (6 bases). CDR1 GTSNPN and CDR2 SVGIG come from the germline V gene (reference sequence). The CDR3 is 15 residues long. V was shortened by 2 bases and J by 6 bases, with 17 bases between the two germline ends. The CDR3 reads CAWSLGGGGRQPQHF. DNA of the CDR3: TGTGCCTGGAGTTTAGGGGGTGGGGGGCGTCAGCCCCAGCATTTT.

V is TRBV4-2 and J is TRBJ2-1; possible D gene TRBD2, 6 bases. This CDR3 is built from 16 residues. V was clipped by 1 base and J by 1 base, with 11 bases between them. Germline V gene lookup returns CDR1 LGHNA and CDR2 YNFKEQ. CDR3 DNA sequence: TGTGCCAGCAGCCAAGGCGGGCGGGGTTCCTACAATGAGCAGTTCTTC. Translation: CASSQGGRGSYNEQFF.

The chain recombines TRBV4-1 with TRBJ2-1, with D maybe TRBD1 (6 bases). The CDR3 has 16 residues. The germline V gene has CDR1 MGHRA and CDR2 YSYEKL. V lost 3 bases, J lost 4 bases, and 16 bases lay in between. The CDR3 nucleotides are TGCGCCAGCAGCCACGCAGGGGTTGAGGTGTACAATGAGCAGTTCTTC. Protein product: CASSHAGVEVYNEQFF.

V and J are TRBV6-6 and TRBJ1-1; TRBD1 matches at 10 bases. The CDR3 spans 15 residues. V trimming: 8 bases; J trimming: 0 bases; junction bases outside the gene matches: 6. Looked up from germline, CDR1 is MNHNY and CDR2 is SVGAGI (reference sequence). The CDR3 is CASRDRGQLNTEAFF. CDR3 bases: TGTGCCAGCCGGGACAGGGGACAACTGAACACTGAAGCTTTCTTT.

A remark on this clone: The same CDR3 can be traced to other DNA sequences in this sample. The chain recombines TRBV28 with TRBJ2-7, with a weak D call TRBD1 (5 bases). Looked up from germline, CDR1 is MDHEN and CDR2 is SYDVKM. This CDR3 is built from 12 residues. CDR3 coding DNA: TGTGCCAGCAGTCCTGGGGCCTATGAGCAGTACGTC. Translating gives CASSPGAYEQYV.

The CDR3 DNA follows: TGTGCCAGCAGCTCGCCGGGACAGGGTTTCGAGACCCAGTACTTC. It translates to CASSSPGQGFETQYF. J is TRBJ2-5 and V is TRBV5-6; 9 nucleotides agree with TRBD1. The germline V gene encodes CDR1 SGHDT and CDR2 YYEEEE. CDR3 length: 15 residues. Unmatched junction bases numbered 8, after V lost 3 bases and J lost 5 bases.